This section outlines one T cell receptor beta chain sequence together with its context. What it binds is unknown. No conserved phenylalanine or tryptophan ends this CDR3, so it is likely a read error. This record comes from a study of tumor-infiltrating lymphocytes in primary liver carcinoma. About the study: Tumors measured roughly 4.2 to 10 cm and were stage T1-T3 N0M0. Study results and caveats: Tumor samples exhibited a significantly greater top-250-clone fraction than blood samples (p = 0.039).

There are 14 residues in the CDR3. The V gene's germline CDR1 is SGHAT and CDR2 FQNNGV. Co-extraction of RNA and DNA was performed on roughly 20-33 mg of unsorted bulk tissue. A constant-region primer served to make TCR beta cDNA from about 0.5 ug total RNA. Nested multiplex PCR, run for three rounds with slightly modified ARM-PCR, yielded TCR beta libraries. Both of the initial two PCR rounds ran for 10 cycles and employed TRBV1-TRBV30 forward primers alongside a C-beta reverse primer. A single record per CDR3 protein comes from TCRdb applying MiXCR to the multiplex PCR reads. Among 85,000 to 100,000 distinct CDR3 sequences listed, around 68% were seen once.

What was sequenced was tumor-adjacent normal liver tissue. This sequence originates from a man between 35 and 55 years old with primary liver carcinoma and hepatitis B virus infection. This rearrangement joins TRBV11-2 to TRBJ2-2, with D unclear. CDR3 sequence reads: CTSSLQGKTGELFS. The CDR3 nucleotides are TGTACCAGCAGCTTACAAGGGAAGACCGGGGAGCTGTTTTCT.